This passage covers 9 T cell receptor beta chains from one sample sequenced in a study of early T cells in non-severe SARS-CoV-2 infection. TCRdb analysed the 5' RACE reads with MiXCR anew, one entry per CDR3 protein. In the table there are about 61,000 distinct CDR3 sequences, more than 10% of which are singletons. The sample was whole blood, taken at baseline. These TCRs come from an adult who was a healthcare worker with PCR-confirmed SARS-CoV-2 infection or an uninfected control (not recorded which). The donor label of this sample is uncertain.

This clonotype has ten or more counts. The chain is built from TRBV2 and TRBJ2-2, with unresolved D. There are 16 residues in the CDR3. Germline V CDR1 and CDR2: SNHLY, FYNNEI. The V end was cut by 7 bases, the J end by 6 bases, with 21 bases between. Here the CDR3 reads CASNAGLSGPSGELFF. The CDR3 nucleotides read TGTGCCAGCAACGCCGGGTTATCTGGACCCTCCGGGGAGCTGTTTTTT.

The chain employs TRBV24-1 and TRBJ2-3; 13 bases are shared with TRBD2. Germline trimming cut 6 bases from V and 3 bases from J; bases unmatched to any gene: 5. This CDR3 is 16 amino acids long. The germline V gene encodes CDR1 KGHDR and CDR2 SFDVKD. The CDR3 loop reads CATSHTSGGGTDTQYF. The CDR3 nucleotides read TGTGCCACCAGTCATACTAGCGGGGGGGGGACAGATACGCAGTATTTT.

This clonotype showed up just a few times. This chain connects TRBV12-3 or TRBV12-4 to TRBJ2-3; the D gene is possibly TRBD2 (6 bases). This CDR3 has 17 residues. The V and J ends lost 0 bases and 3 bases respectively, with 16 bases between them. Here the CDR3 reads CASSLAVEGRWTDTQYF. The CDR3 DNA follows: TGTGCCAGCAGTTTAGCGGTGGAGGGGAGGTGGACAGATACGCAGTATTTT.

This clonotype was seen more than once but under ten times. CDR3 sequence reads: CASSGTASSTDTQYF. Here the CDR3 DNA reads TGTGCCAGCAGTGGGACAGCTTCTAGCACAGATACGCAGTATTTT. The chain employs TRBV25-1 and TRBJ2-3, with a tentative D call TRBD1 (6 bases). From germline, CDR1 is MGHDK and CDR2 SYGVNS. Trimming took off 4 bases at V and 0 bases at J, with 11 bases between the two ends. This CDR3 is built from 15 residues.

Only a few counts were recorded for this clonotype. The gene calls are TRBV5-5 and TRBJ2-5, with TRBD1 matching over 8 bases. The germline CDR1 and CDR2 sequences are SGHKS and YYEKEE (reference sequence). V was pared by 3 bases and J by 3 bases, with 4 bases of the junction left unmatched. This CDR3 has 14 amino acids. The CDR3 DNA reads TGTGCCAGCAGCTGGACGACAGGGGAAGAGACCCAGTACTTC. It translates to CASSWTTGEETQYF.

This clonotype was recorded a few times. The V call is TRBV28, the J call TRBJ2-5; D remains ambiguous. V was cut by 5 bases and J by 4 bases, with 14 bases left in between. Germline CDR1 reads MDHEN; CDR2 reads SYDVKM. This CDR3 comprises 14 residues. This CDR3 reads CASSPEVRTETQYF. CDR3 sequence (DNA): TGTGCCAGCAGTCCCGAGGTTCGGACAGAGACCCAGTACTTC.

The chain uses TRBV10-2 and TRBJ2-1, with D perhaps TRBD1 (6 bases). Germline V gives CDR1 WSHSY, CDR2 SAAADI. CDR3 length equals 15 residues. V was shortened by 4 bases and J by 9 bases, with 19 bases between the two germline ends. CDR3 region: CASSAPAVGAGEQFF. CDR3 DNA sequence: TGCGCCAGCAGTGCCCCAGCGGTGGGGGCGGGTGAGCAGTTCTTC.

The V gene is TRBV29-1, the J gene TRBJ1-1; possibly TRBD1 for D (5 bases). CDR3 length: 15 amino acids. Germline V gene sequence: CDR1 SQVTM, CDR2 ANQGSEA. V was cut by 6 bases and J by 2 bases, with 19 bases left in between. The CDR3, as DNA: TGCAGCGTCCGCGGTACGGGGGAGAGTAACACTGAAGCTTTCTTT. Translated, it gives CSVRGTGESNTEAFF.

This clonotype appeared many times. The V call is TRBV3-1, the J call TRBJ2-6; perhaps TRBD2 as D (5 bases). Germline lookup yields CDR1 LGHDT and CDR2 YNNKEL (reference sequence). The CDR3 is 16 amino acids. Trimming cost V 1 base and J 2 bases, with 9 bases left between them. CDR3 DNA sequence: TGTGCCAGCAGCCAAGGGTACGGGGCTGGGGCCAACGTCCTGACTTTC. Amino acid sequence: CASSQGYGAGANVLTF.